This T cell receptor beta chain was sequenced during a study of technical replicates of blood from four donors. The protocol was immunoSEQ multiplex PCR, while the TCRdb copy is restricted to in-frame clones and leaves out a portion. Of 60,000 or so clones detected, 80% to 90% appear once; the ten largest clones hold more than 4%. This clone was counted once. There are 14 residues in the CDR3. Germline assignment: CDR1 SGHDT and CDR2 YYEEEE. V was cut by 10 bases and J by 2 bases, with 16 bases left in between. The gene calls are TRBV5-6 and TRBJ2-1; D might be TRBD1 (6 bases). The sequence derives from a human donor in good health. Some clones in this sample may be carry-over from other donors' samples. Material: PBMCs. CDR3 nucleotides: TGTGCCGTACAGGGTCGGAAAACCTACAATGAGCAGTTCTTC. Translation: CAVQGRKTYNEQFF.